A selection of T cell receptor beta chains follows, all from one sample in a study of T-cell reconstitution after alpha-beta-depleted transplantation in children. From the PCR reads, TCRdb called clonotypes with MiXCR, one entry per CDR3 protein. This table holds 200,000 to 250,000 distinct CDR3 sequences, 5.5% to 7% found once. Sequencing was performed on PBMCs, taken before TCRalphabeta/CD19-depleted stem cell transplant. These receptors all come from a boy younger than 10 with acute lymphoblastic leukemia, due to receive a stem cell transplant. Both conserved end residues are part of each CDR3. The order of the fields is V gene, clone size, D gene, J gene, CDR3 protein, CDR3 DNA. D genes are given only for firm matches. Only some rows state a clone size, as once, few, many or a class for expanded clones.

v_gene: TRBV4-1
abundance: many
d_gene: .
j_gene: TRBJ2-7
CDR3aa: CASSQDTSSSYEQYF
CDR3nt: TGCGCCAGCAGCCAAGATACATCCAGTTCCTACGAGCAGTACTTC

v_gene: TRBV28
abundance: few
d_gene: .
j_gene: TRBJ2-3
CDR3aa: CASTAGGAGTDTQYF
CDR3nt: TGTGCCAGCACCGCCGGTGGGGCGGGCACAGATACGCAGTATTTT

v_gene: TRBV20-1
abundance: few
d_gene: .
j_gene: TRBJ1-4
CDR3aa: CSAYRTREKLFF
CDR3nt: TGCAGTGCTTATAGGACAAGAGAAAAACTGTTTTTT

v_gene: TRBV6-2/TRBV6-3
abundance: few
d_gene: TRBD2
j_gene: TRBJ2-7
CDR3aa: CASSPRAGAPYEQYF
CDR3nt: TGTGCCAGCAGTCCCAGAGCGGGAGCACCCTACGAGCAGTACTTC

v_gene: TRBV12-3/TRBV12-4
abundance: many
d_gene: TRBD2
j_gene: TRBJ2-7
CDR3aa: CASSLAGGFSYEQYF
CDR3nt: TGTGCCAGCAGCCTAGCGGGAGGTTTCTCCTACGAGCAGTACTTC

v_gene: TRBV25-1
abundance: many
d_gene: .
j_gene: TRBJ2-5
CDR3aa: CASSEDQETQYF
CDR3nt: TGTGCCAGCAGTGAAGACCAAGAGACCCAGTACTTC

v_gene: TRBV20-1
abundance: many
d_gene: .
j_gene: TRBJ2-2
CDR3aa: CSAREVRTLNTGELFF
CDR3nt: TGCAGTGCTAGAGAGGTTCGGACCTTGAACACCGGGGAGCTGTTTTTT

v_gene: TRBV20-1
abundance: many
d_gene: .
j_gene: TRBJ1-6
CDR3aa: CSAREGVPNSPLHF
CDR3nt: TGCAGTGCTAGGGAAGGGGTGCCCAATTCACCCCTCCACTTT

v_gene: TRBV28
abundance: many
d_gene: .
j_gene: TRBJ2-3
CDR3aa: CASTIGGAGTDTQYF
CDR3nt: TGTGCCAGCACCATTGGGGGGGCGGGCACAGATACGCAGTATTTT

v_gene: TRBV20-1
abundance: many
d_gene: .
j_gene: TRBJ2-1
CDR3aa: CSARDITRVGYNEQFF
CDR3nt: TGCAGTGCTAGAGATATTACCCGGGTCGGATACAATGAGCAGTTCTTC

v_gene: TRBV10-3
abundance: many
d_gene: TRBD1
j_gene: TRBJ1-5
CDR3aa: CAISEAGGRSNQPQHF
CDR3nt: TGTGCCATCAGTGAGGCAGGGGGACGTAGCAATCAGCCCCAGCATTTT

v_gene: TRBV6-2/TRBV6-3
abundance: few
d_gene: TRBD2
j_gene: TRBJ2-3
CDR3aa: CASSRLAATDTQYF
CDR3nt: TGTGCCAGCAGCAGACTAGCGGCCACAGATACGCAGTATTTT

v_gene: TRBV27
abundance: .
d_gene: TRBD2
j_gene: TRBJ2-7
CDR3aa: CASRTSVASYEQYF
CDR3nt: TGTGCCAGCAGAACTAGCGTCGCCTCCTACGAGCAGTACTTC

v_gene: TRBV29-1
abundance: many
d_gene: TRBD2
j_gene: TRBJ2-1
CDR3aa: CSVEVGLAGDFF
CDR3nt: TGCAGCGTTGAAGTGGGACTAGCGGGAGATTTCTTC

v_gene: TRBV5-1
abundance: many
d_gene: TRBD2
j_gene: TRBJ2-1
CDR3aa: CASSLPTSGVYNEQFF
CDR3nt: TGCGCCAGCAGCTTGCCGACTAGCGGGGTCTACAATGAGCAGTTCTTC

v_gene: TRBV3-1
abundance: many
d_gene: .
j_gene: TRBJ2-1
CDR3aa: CASSQDLRIEQFF
CDR3nt: TGTGCCAGCAGCCAAGATCTCCGGATTGAGCAGTTCTTC

v_gene: TRBV3-1
abundance: few
d_gene: .
j_gene: TRBJ2-7
CDR3aa: CASSVGAGSMVEQYF
CDR3nt: TGTGCCAGCAGCGTCGGGGCGGGTTCTATGGTCGAGCAGTACTTC

v_gene: TRBV7-6
abundance: .
d_gene: .
j_gene: TRBJ1-1
CDR3aa: CASSLIDTEAFF
CDR3nt: TGTGCCAGCAGCTTAATAGACACTGAAGCTTTCTTT

v_gene: TRBV25-1
abundance: many
d_gene: .
j_gene: TRBJ1-5
CDR3aa: CASSFRGFNQPQHF
CDR3nt: TGTGCCAGCAGCTTCAGGGGCTTTAATCAGCCCCAGCATTTT

v_gene: TRBV12-3/TRBV12-4
abundance: many
d_gene: TRBD2
j_gene: TRBJ2-1
CDR3aa: CASRRLAGGHNEQFF
CDR3nt: TGTGCCAGCAGGCGACTAGCGGGAGGGCACAATGAGCAGTTCTTC

v_gene: TRBV20-1
abundance: many
d_gene: TRBD2
j_gene: TRBJ2-1
CDR3aa: CSARPGGEGGNEQFF
CDR3nt: TGCAGTGCTAGGCCGGGCGGGGAGGGCGGCAATGAGCAGTTCTTC

v_gene: TRBV20-1
abundance: many
d_gene: .
j_gene: TRBJ2-3
CDR3aa: CSARDHAADTQYF
CDR3nt: TGCAGTGCTAGAGATCACGCGGCAGATACGCAGTATTTT

v_gene: TRBV7-9
abundance: many
d_gene: TRBD1
j_gene: TRBJ2-5
CDR3aa: CASSFLGQGGETQYF
CDR3nt: TGTGCCAGCAGCTTCCTAGGACAGGGTGGTGAGACCCAGTACTTC

v_gene: TRBV7-2
abundance: .
d_gene: .
j_gene: TRBJ2-3
CDR3aa: CASSFQNTDTQYF
CDR3nt: TGTGCCAGCAGCTTTCAGAACACAGATACGCAGTATTTT

v_gene: TRBV28
abundance: many
d_gene: .
j_gene: TRBJ2-3
CDR3aa: CASSFSFSGDTQYF
CDR3nt: TGTGCCAGCAGTTTTTCTTTTTCCGGGGATACGCAGTATTTT

v_gene: TRBV5-1
abundance: many
d_gene: .
j_gene: TRBJ2-3
CDR3aa: CASSLVQGYTDTQYF
CDR3nt: TGCGCCAGCAGCTTGGTCCAGGGGTATACAGATACGCAGTATTTT

v_gene: TRBV20-1
abundance: .
d_gene: .
j_gene: TRBJ1-5
CDR3aa: CSARLEGLKPQHF
CDR3nt: TGCAGTGCTAGATTAGAGGGACTCAAGCCCCAGCATTTT

v_gene: TRBV28
abundance: many
d_gene: TRBD2
j_gene: TRBJ2-1
CDR3aa: CASSSSSGGAFPHNEQFF
CDR3nt: TGTGCCAGCAGTTCAAGTAGCGGGGGGGCCTTCCCCCACAATGAGCAGTTCTTC

v_gene: TRBV29-1
abundance: few
d_gene: TRBD2
j_gene: TRBJ2-1
CDR3aa: CSVVGLAGGTISYNEQFF
CDR3nt: TGCAGCGTCGTCGGACTAGCGGGGGGAACGATCTCCTACAATGAGCAGTTCTTC

v_gene: TRBV5-5
abundance: .
d_gene: TRBD1
j_gene: TRBJ1-5
CDR3aa: CASSSTGVQPQHF
CDR3nt: TGTGCCAGCAGCTCGACAGGGGTCCAGCCCCAGCATTTT

v_gene: TRBV9
abundance: few
d_gene: .
j_gene: TRBJ2-3
CDR3aa: CASSVAGRGLRDTQYF
CDR3nt: TGTGCCAGCAGCGTAGCAGGGCGGGGATTGAGAGATACGCAGTATTTT

v_gene: TRBV29-1
abundance: many
d_gene: TRBD1
j_gene: TRBJ2-2
CDR3aa: CSADRVGTGELFF
CDR3nt: TGCAGCGCGGACAGGGTGGGAACCGGGGAGCTGTTTTTT

v_gene: TRBV4-3
abundance: many
d_gene: TRBD2
j_gene: TRBJ2-1
CDR3aa: CASSASGGFTYNEQFF
CDR3nt: TGCGCCAGCAGTGCTAGCGGGGGGTTTACCTACAATGAGCAGTTCTTC

v_gene: TRBV3-1
abundance: many
d_gene: .
j_gene: TRBJ2-5
CDR3aa: CASSQEGRRETQYF
CDR3nt: TGTGCCAGCTCACAGGAGGGTAGGAGGGAGACCCAGTACTTC

v_gene: TRBV10-3
abundance: many
d_gene: TRBD1
j_gene: TRBJ2-1
CDR3aa: CAISDRTGAPNEQFF
CDR3nt: TGTGCCATCAGTGATAGGACAGGGGCCCCCAATGAGCAGTTCTTC

v_gene: TRBV6-2/TRBV6-3
abundance: many
d_gene: .
j_gene: TRBJ2-1
CDR3aa: CASTRSVANEQFF
CDR3nt: TGTGCCAGCACCCGTTCGGTTGCAAATGAGCAGTTCTTC

v_gene: TRBV27
abundance: many
d_gene: .
j_gene: TRBJ2-7
CDR3aa: CASTAGNEQYF
CDR3nt: TGTGCCAGCACAGCAGGTAACGAGCAGTACTTC

v_gene: TRBV11-1
abundance: many
d_gene: TRBD2
j_gene: TRBJ2-1
CDR3aa: CASSLDWAREGLNEQFF
CDR3nt: TGTGCCAGCAGCTTAGACTGGGCGCGGGAGGGCTTAAATGAGCAGTTCTTC

v_gene: TRBV10-2
abundance: many
d_gene: .
j_gene: TRBJ1-4
CDR3aa: CASSEWSLATNEKLFF
CDR3nt: TGCGCCAGCAGTGAGTGGTCCCTTGCAACTAATGAAAAACTGTTTTTT

v_gene: TRBV7-9
abundance: many
d_gene: TRBD2
j_gene: TRBJ2-3
CDR3aa: CASSLVAGGTDTQYF
CDR3nt: TGTGCCAGCAGCTTAGTCGCGGGGGGCACAGATACGCAGTATTTT

v_gene: TRBV20-1
abundance: many
d_gene: .
j_gene: TRBJ2-1
CDR3aa: CSAWEVSESNEQFF
CDR3nt: TGCAGTGCTTGGGAGGTTAGCGAAAGCAATGAGCAGTTCTTC

v_gene: TRBV28
abundance: many
d_gene: .
j_gene: TRBJ2-7
CDR3aa: CASSRLASPYEQYF
CDR3nt: TGTGCCAGCAGTCGTCTAGCGTCGCCCTACGAGCAGTACTTC

v_gene: TRBV11-2
abundance: few
d_gene: .
j_gene: TRBJ2-1
CDR3aa: CASSSARAEQFF
CDR3nt: TGTGCCAGCAGCTCCGCCCGCGCGGAGCAGTTCTTC

v_gene: TRBV11-2
abundance: many
d_gene: .
j_gene: TRBJ2-3
CDR3aa: CASSFLGGGGDTQYF
CDR3nt: TGTGCCAGCAGCTTCCTTGGGGGAGGAGGGGATACGCAGTATTTT

v_gene: TRBV3-1
abundance: many
d_gene: .
j_gene: TRBJ2-5
CDR3aa: CASSWVGPTGAQYF
CDR3nt: TGTGCCAGCAGCTGGGTCGGCCCAACTGGGGCCCAGTACTTC

v_gene: TRBV29-1
abundance: many
d_gene: TRBD2
j_gene: TRBJ2-3
CDR3aa: CSVLAGLHTDTQYF
CDR3nt: TGCAGCGTATTAGCGGGTCTTCACACAGATACGCAGTATTTT

v_gene: TRBV20-1
abundance: few
d_gene: .
j_gene: TRBJ2-5
CDR3aa: CSAAIAIHQETQYF
CDR3nt: TGCAGTGCCGCGATAGCTATCCACCAAGAGACCCAGTACTTC

v_gene: TRBV15
abundance: .
d_gene: .
j_gene: TRBJ2-7
CDR3aa: CATSRNRDSSYEQYF
CDR3nt: TGTGCCACCAGCAGGAACCGGGATTCCTCCTACGAGCAGTACTTC

v_gene: TRBV14
abundance: .
d_gene: TRBD1
j_gene: TRBJ2-2
CDR3aa: CASSDRGKMATGELFF
CDR3nt: TGTGCCAGCAGCGACAGGGGAAAAATGGCCACCGGGGAGCTGTTTTTT

v_gene: TRBV6-1
abundance: .
d_gene: TRBD2
j_gene: TRBJ2-1
CDR3aa: CASRTSGGRYEQFF
CDR3nt: TGTGCCAGCAGGACTAGCGGGGGTCGGTATGAGCAGTTCTTC

v_gene: TRBV29-1
abundance: .
d_gene: .
j_gene: TRBJ1-2
CDR3aa: CSVEDLAGNPYGYTF
CDR3nt: TGCAGCGTTGAAGATCTTGCAGGGAACCCTTATGGCTACACCTTC